These T cell receptor beta chains were read from a single sample in a study of T-cell reconstitution after alpha-beta-depleted transplantation in children. TCRdb recomputed calls from the PCR reads with MiXCR, one row per CDR3 protein. The sample contains about 130,000 distinct CDR3 sequences, approximately 8.7% of which appear only once. Here the sequenced sample was PBMCs, mostly from graft donor cells, taken 180 days after TCRalphabeta/CD19-depleted stem cell transplant. The receptors here all came from a girl under three years old who had a stem cell transplant for combined immunodeficiency, so the T cells may come from the graft donor. Both conserved end residues are part of each CDR3. The D gene is left open where the match is weak. A row's size may be missing; if present it is once, few, many or a size class.

D | J | V | size | CDR3 | DNA
- | TRBJ2-1 | TRBV10-3 | - | CAISDPGGGTYNEQFF | TGTGCCATCAGTGACCCCGGGGGTGGGACCTACAATGAGCAGTTCTTC
- | TRBJ2-1 | TRBV3-1 | few | CASSQDYGESYNEQFF | TGTGCCAGCAGCCAAGATTACGGAGAATCCTACAATGAGCAGTTCTTC
- | TRBJ1-4 | TRBV5-1 | - | CATLWDIHHEKLFF | TGCGCCACCCTATGGGACATCCATCATGAAAAACTGTTTTTT
- | TRBJ2-1 | TRBV7-8 | - | CASSLVRSLNNEQFF | TGTGCCAGCAGCTTAGTCCGAAGCTTAAACAATGAGCAGTTCTTC
- | TRBJ2-5 | TRBV4-3 | many | CASSRTLWGVGETQYF | TGCGCCAGCAGCCGAACGCTATGGGGGGTAGGAGAGACCCAGTACTTC
- | TRBJ2-4 | TRBV5-6 | - | CASSWGPRGLAKNIQYF | TGTGCCAGCAGCTGGGGTCCTCGGGGGCTAGCCAAAAACATTCAGTACTTC
TRBD2 | TRBJ2-1 | TRBV29-1 | few | CSTLPGLAGGGLF | TGCAGCACCTTACCGGGACTAGCGGGAGGGGGGCTCTTC
- | TRBJ1-5 | TRBV4-2 | many | CASSKGSWLSDNQPQHF | TGTGCCAGCAGCAAAGGTTCTTGGCTTTCCGACAACCAGCCCCAGCATTTT
TRBD1 | TRBJ2-3 | TRBV12-3/TRBV12-4 | few | CASSPGTGFTDTQYF | TGTGCCAGCAGTCCCGGGACAGGGTTCACAGATACGCAGTATTTT
- | TRBJ1-3 | TRBV7-9 | few | CASSLGAPEGNTIYF | TGTGCCAGCAGCTTAGGGGCGCCGGAAGGAAACACCATATATTTT
- | TRBJ2-1 | TRBV20-1 | - | CSARASFHEQFF | TGCAGTGCTAGAGCGAGCTTCCATGAGCAGTTCTTC
- | TRBJ1-2 | TRBV29-1 | many | CSVDNRNYGYTF | TGCAGCGTTGATAACAGGAACTATGGCTACACCTTC
- | TRBJ1-5 | TRBV20-1 | few | CSASQDRHNQPQHF | TGCAGTGCTAGCCAAGACAGACACAATCAGCCCCAGCATTTT
- | TRBJ2-3 | TRBV9 | - | CASSVEIGADTQYF | TGTGCCAGCAGCGTAGAGATCGGGGCAGATACGCAGTATTTT
- | TRBJ2-7 | TRBV28 | few | CASSSPSTASGEQYF | TGTGCCAGCAGTTCCCCCTCGACAGCTTCGGGCGAGCAGTACTTC
TRBD2 | TRBJ2-5 | TRBV5-8 | few | CASSTGLAGGQGETQYF | TGTGCCAGCAGCACGGGACTAGCGGGAGGTCAAGGAGAGACCCAGTACTTC
TRBD1 | TRBJ2-6 | TRBV7-2 | few | CASSARTGPGANVLTF | TGTGCCAGCAGCGCACGGACAGGCCCTGGGGCCAACGTCCTGACTTTC
- | TRBJ2-1 | TRBV5-1 | few | CASSTKQNEQFF | TGCGCCAGCAGCACCAAACAGAATGAGCAGTTCTTC
TRBD2 | TRBJ2-3 | TRBV20-1 | - | CSAPGTSGDTQYF | TGCAGTGCTCCCGGGACTAGCGGAGATACGCAGTATTTT
TRBD1 | TRBJ2-7 | TRBV18 | - | CASSPTSTQNRGHYNF | TGTGCCAGCTCACCAACCTCGACCCAAAACAGGGGGCATTATAACTTC
- | TRBJ1-1 | TRBV7-7 | - | CASSLEGGDWGFEAFF | TGTGCCAGCAGCTTAGAGGGCGGCGATTGGGGGTTTGAAGCTTTCTTT
- | TRBJ2-7 | TRBV20-1 | many | CSAAPGWSSYEQYF | TGCAGTGCCGCTCCCGGGTGGAGCTCCTACGAGCAGTACTTC
TRBD1 | TRBJ2-2 | TRBV12-3/TRBV12-4 | - | CASSLWDRVFVRTGELFF | TGTGCCAGCAGTTTGTGGGACAGGGTGTTTGTACGGACCGGGGAGCTGTTTTTT
TRBD1 | TRBJ2-5 | TRBV24-1 | few | CATSGGTGWETQYF | TGTGCCACCAGTGGTGGGACAGGGTGGGAGACCCAGTACTTC
- | TRBJ2-1 | TRBV5-1 | many | CASSLTGSYNEQFF | TGCGCCAGCAGCTTAACCGGGAGTTACAATGAGCAGTTCTTC
TRBD2 | TRBJ2-5 | TRBV5-1 | few | CASSLVNSGSRETQYF | TGCGCCAGCAGCTTGGTGAATAGCGGGAGTCGAGAGACCCAGTACTTC
TRBD2 | TRBJ2-5 | TRBV19 | many | CASRSPGLAGETQYF | TGTGCCAGTAGGTCCCCGGGACTAGCGGGAGAGACCCAGTACTTC
- | TRBJ1-2 | TRBV5-6 | - | CASSPTQGPYGYTF | TGTGCCAGCAGCCCAACACAGGGACCCTATGGCTACACCTTC
TRBD1 | TRBJ2-7 | TRBV20-1 | - | CSAGTGGPYEQYF | TGCAGTGCCGGGACAGGGGGACCCTACGAGCAGTACTTC
- | TRBJ2-7 | TRBV7-9 | few | CASSLGGASEQYF | TGTGCCAGCAGCTTAGGGGGAGCAAGCGAGCAGTACTTC
TRBD1 | TRBJ2-7 | TRBV27 | few | CASSLPGQGFYEQYF | TGTGCCAGCAGTTTACCGGGACAGGGGTTCTACGAGCAGTACTTC
- | TRBJ2-3 | TRBV20-1 | - | CSAPSRVLTDTQYF | TGCAGTGCTCCGAGCCGGGTCCTCACAGATACGCAGTATTTT
- | TRBJ1-3 | TRBV27 | few | CASSSLDTRNTIYF | TGTGCCAGCAGTTCCTTGGACACGAGAAACACCATATATTTT
TRBD2 | TRBJ2-1 | TRBV11-2 | few | CASSPRRGGPNEQFF | TGTGCCAGCAGCCCAAGACGGGGGGGCCCCAATGAGCAGTTCTTC
TRBD2 | TRBJ2-7 | TRBV20-1 | - | CSASGLAGESGSYEQYF | TGCAGTGCTAGTGGTCTAGCGGGAGAATCGGGCTCCTACGAGCAGTACTTC
- | TRBJ1-3 | TRBV7-7 | few | CASSLSPSSGNTIYF | TGTGCTAGCAGCTTATCTCCGAGCTCTGGAAACACCATATATTTT
- | TRBJ2-5 | TRBV1 | few | CTNLSQETQYF | TGCACCAACCTATCACAAGAGACCCAGTACTTC
- | TRBJ1-2 | TRBV29-1 | - | CSVILTGPRYGYTF | TGCAGCGTCATCTTGACAGGTCCTAGGTATGGCTACACCTTC
TRBD2 | TRBJ2-2 | TRBV12-3/TRBV12-4 | - | CASSRTSGSNTGELFF | TGTGCCAGCAGCCGGACTAGCGGGAGTAATACCGGGGAGCTGTTTTTT
- | TRBJ2-3 | TRBV20-1 | few | CSASGERSTDTQYF | TGCAGTGCTAGCGGGGAGAGGAGCACAGATACGCAGTATTTT